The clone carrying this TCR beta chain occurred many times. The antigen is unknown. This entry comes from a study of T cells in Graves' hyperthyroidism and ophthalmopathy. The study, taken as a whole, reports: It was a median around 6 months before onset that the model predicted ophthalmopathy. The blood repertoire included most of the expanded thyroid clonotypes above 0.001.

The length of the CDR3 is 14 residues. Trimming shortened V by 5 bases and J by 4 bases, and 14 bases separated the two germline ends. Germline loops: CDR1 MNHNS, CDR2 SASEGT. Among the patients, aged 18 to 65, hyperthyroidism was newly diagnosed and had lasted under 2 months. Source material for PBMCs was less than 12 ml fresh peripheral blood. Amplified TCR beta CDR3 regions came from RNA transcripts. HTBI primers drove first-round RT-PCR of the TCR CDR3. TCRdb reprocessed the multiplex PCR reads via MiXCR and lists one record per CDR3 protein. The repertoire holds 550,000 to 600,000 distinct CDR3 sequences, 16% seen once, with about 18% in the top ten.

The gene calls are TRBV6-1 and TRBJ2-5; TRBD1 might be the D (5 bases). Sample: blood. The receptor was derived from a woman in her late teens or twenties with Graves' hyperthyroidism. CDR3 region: CASSSSQGPETQYF. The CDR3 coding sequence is TGTGCCAGCAGTTCCTCTCAGGGCCCAGAGACCCAGTACTTC.